The 27 T cell receptor beta chains presented below share a single source sample, sequenced in a study of OX40 agonist ivuxolimab in advanced cancers. Generated by immunoSEQ multiplex PCR, the TCRdb table keeps only in-frame clones and is missing some. The table includes over 35,000 clones, 80% to 90% detected once. The sequencing used CD4+ or CD8+ T cells sorted from blood, collected in a trial of the OX40 agonist ivuxolimab. The receptors come from an adult with an advanced solid tumor such as melanoma, head and neck, liver or kidney cancer.

V is TRBV7-2 and J is TRBJ1-1; the D gene is possibly TRBD1 (5 bases). Per germline, CDR1 SGHTA and CDR2 FQGNSA. The CDR3 totals 13 residues. The germline V and J ends were trimmed by 4 bases and 11 bases, with 17 bases remaining between them. CDR3: CASSYSVGGFAFF. CDR3 in DNA: TGTGCCAGCAGCTATTCCGTCGGGGGGTTCGCTTTCTTT.

V usage is TRBV28 and J usage is TRBJ1-4, with D possibly matching TRBD1 (5 bases). Trimming took 5 bases from V and 2 from J, leaving 18 bases between them. The germline CDR1 and CDR2 sequences are MDHEN and SYDVKM. This CDR3 is 17 amino acids long. CDR3 in amino acids: CASSPRDSRLTNEKLFF. CDR3 nucleotide sequence: TGTGCCAGCAGTCCCCGGGACTCCCGCCTCACTAATGAAAAACTGTTTTTT. Drawing the rest from reference TRBV28 and TRBJ1-4, the complete variable domain is DVKVTQSSRYLVKRTGEKVFLECVQDMDHENMFWYRQDPGLGLRLIYFSYDVKMKEKGDIPEGYSVSREKKERFSLILESASTNQTSMYLCASSPRDSRLTNEKLFFGSGTQLSVL.

The chain combines TRBV4-3 with TRBJ2-1, with TRBD2 as a possible D gene (5 bases). With 0 bases removed from V and 1 base from J, the gap between germline ends came to 10 bases. This CDR3 is built from 16 residues. In germline, CDR1 is LGHNA, CDR2 YSLEER. The CDR3 here is CASSQDPPGSYNEQFF. The CDR3 nucleotides are TGCGCCAGCAGCCAAGACCCCCCGGGATCCTACAATGAGCAGTTCTTC.

This clone was detected once. V and J are TRBV7-7 and TRBJ2-5, with 7 positions matching TRBD1. Germline V lookup: CDR1 SSHAT, CDR2 FNYEAQ (reference sequence). After removal of 5 bases from V and 2 bases from J, the junction contained 2 bases not matched to a gene. The CDR3 has 13 residues. The CDR3: CASSRDRQETQYF. The CDR3 DNA sequence: TGTGCCAGCAGCCGGGACAGACAAGAGACCCAGTACTTC.

The table lists this clone with a count of one. V gene TRBV7-6 combines with J gene TRBJ2-7, with 9 bases aligning to TRBD2. V was pared by 3 bases and J by 5 bases, with 8 bases of the junction left unmatched. This CDR3 has 15 amino acids. Germline CDR1 is SGHVS and CDR2 is FNYEAQ. As DNA, the CDR3 is TGTGCCAGCAGCTTGCTTAGCGGGAGCGGTGACGAGCAGTACTTC. Protein: CASSLLSGSGDEQYF.

This sequence joins TRBV6-5 and TRBJ2-5; 8 nucleotides agree with TRBD1. V lost 10 bases to trimming and J lost 5 bases; unmatched junction nucleotides: 15. The CDR3 extends over 15 amino acids. Germline V CDR1 and CDR2: MNHEY, SVGAGI. The CDR3 DNA reads as TGTGCCATCTCGTCCCTACAGGGGGTCGGTGAGACCCAGTACTTC. Translating gives CAISSLQGVGETQYF.

The rearrangement uses TRBV19 and TRBJ2-1; D assignment may be TRBD1 or TRBD2 (5 bases each). Looked up from germline, CDR1 is LNHDA and CDR2 is SQIVND (reference sequence). The CDR3 extends over 16 amino acids. The V gene lost 7 bases and the J gene lost 0 bases, with 16 bases spanning the gap. CDR3 loop: CASTPMGESSYNEQFF. For the CDR3, the DNA is TGTGCCAGTACTCCGATGGGGGAGAGCTCCTACAATGAGCAGTTCTTC.

V gene TRBV6-5 combines with J gene TRBJ1-2; D may be TRBD1 (5 bases). Germline CDR1 is MNHEY and CDR2 is SVGAGI. V was trimmed by 6 bases and J by 4 bases, leaving 18 bases between them. The CDR3 is made up of 15 amino acids. The CDR3 nucleotides are TGTGCCAGCAGCCGCGGGGCAGGACCTCTCTATGGCTACACCTTC. Translated: CASSRGAGPLYGYTF.

With respect to this clone: A junction boundary mismatches the germline segment, possibly from a read error. The rearrangement links TRBV7-9 to TRBJ1-4; D not certain. The CDR3 contains 14 residues. From germline, CDR1 is SEHNR and CDR2 FQNEAQ (reference sequence). The chain's CDR3 is CASSQVMFWRRLFF. The CDR3 region has the DNA TGCGCCAGCAGCCAAGTCATGTTTTGGAGGCGGCTGTTTTTT.

This rearrangement joins TRBV18 to TRBJ1-1, with D hard to call. Trimming cost V 6 bases and J 8 bases, with 22 bases left between them. Germline V gene sequence: CDR1 KGHSH, CDR2 LQKENI. The CDR3 is 15 amino acids. The CDR3 coding sequence is TGTGCCAGCTCCCCCCGAAGCGTATATCTTTTCGAAGCTTTCTTT. As protein: CASSPRSVYLFEAFF. Full variable domain (missing parts from reference TRBV18 and TRBJ1-1): NAGVMQNPRHLVRRRGQEARLRCSPMKGHSHVYWYRQLPEEGLKFMVYLQKENIIDESGMPKERFSAEFPKEGPSILRIQQVVRGDSAAYFCASSPRSVYLFEAFFGQGTRLTVV.

The rearrangement links TRBV30 to TRBJ2-7; TRBD1 agrees at 12 bases. V lost 5 bases, J lost 5 bases, and 7 bases stayed unmatched. The CDR3 covers 14 residues. Germline V gene sequence: CDR1 GTSNPN, CDR2 SVGIG (reference sequence). The CDR3 DNA is TGTGCCTGGGGACCGGGACAGGGGGCTAACGAGCAGTACTTC. Translating gives CAWGPGQGANEQYF.

V is TRBV7-6 and J is TRBJ1-1; D perhaps matches TRBD1 (5 bases). V was shortened by 1 base and J by 10 bases, with 13 bases between the two germline ends. This CDR3 region has 13 residues. The germline V gene has CDR1 SGHVS and CDR2 FNYEAQ. The CDR3 coding sequence is TGTGCCAGCAGCTTAGAGGTGCAGGGCCGAGCTTTCTTT. Amino acids: CASSLEVQGRAFF.

The V and J genes are TRBV27 and TRBJ1-5; D is uncertain. V was cut by 3 bases and J by 3 bases, with 12 bases left in between. The CDR3 has 15 residues. Germline-derived CDR1 and CDR2 are MNHEY and SMNVEV (reference sequence). Here the CDR3 reads CASSLGGSFNQPQHF. For the CDR3, the DNA is TGTGCCAGCAGTTTGGGCGGGAGCTTCAATCAGCCCCAGCATTTT.

The CDR3 protein is CASSQWGGETQYF. CDR3 sequence (DNA): TGTGCCAGCAGCCAGTGGGGAGGGGAGACCCAGTACTTC. The chain couples TRBV14 to TRBJ2-5; TRBD2 agrees at 7 bases. Trimming took 3 bases from V and 5 from J; bases not matched to a gene: 3. The CDR3 is 13 residues long. Per the germline V gene, CDR1 is SGHDN and CDR2 is FVKESK.

CDR3 region: CASSLRLGQFEAFF. CDR3 sequence (DNA): TGTGCCAGCAGTTTGCGACTCGGACAGTTTGAAGCTTTCTTT. The rearrangement links TRBV5-8 to TRBJ1-1; tentative D call: TRBD1 (6 bases). The V gene's germline CDR1 is SGHTS and CDR2 YDEGEE. The CDR3 is 14 residues long. Trimming cost V 5 bases and J 7 bases, with 18 bases left between them.

CDR3: CASSLGTGYTF. CDR3 nucleotides: TGTGCCAGCAGCTTAGGAACCGGCTACACCTTC. The rearrangement joins TRBV7-9 to TRBJ1-2; no clear D gene. V lost 1 base to trimming and J lost 8 bases, with 5 bases between them. The CDR3 totals 11 residues. The germline CDR1 and CDR2 sequences are SEHNR and FQNEAQ (reference sequence). The entire variable domain, with the rest obtained from reference TRBV7-9 and TRBJ1-2, is as follows: DTGVSQNPRHKITKRGQNVTFRCDPISEHNRLYWYRQTLGQGPEFLTYFQNEAQLEKSRLLSDRFSAERPKGSFSTLEIQRTEQGDSAMYLCASSLGTGYTFGSGTRLTVV.

The V call is TRBV19, the J call TRBJ2-3; D call uncertain. The CDR3 spans 13 residues. Between the trimmed V and J ends, which lost 3 bases and 8 bases, there was a span of 12 bases. Per the germline V gene, CDR1 is LNHDA and CDR2 is SQIVND (reference sequence). CDR3 sequence: CASSMVSTGTQYF. The CDR3 bases are TGTGCCAGTAGTATGGTCTCCACGGGTACGCAGTATTTT.

The rearrangement uses TRBV9 and TRBJ2-1, with D perhaps TRBD1 or TRBD2 (7 bases each). Germline CDR1 SGDLS, CDR2 YYNGEE. This CDR3 has 13 residues. The V end was cut by 4 bases, the J end by 8 bases, with 13 bases between. CDR3 protein: CASSPGGDHEQFF. The CDR3 nucleotides are TGTGCCAGCAGCCCAGGGGGGGATCATGAGCAGTTCTTC.

V is TRBV30 and J is TRBJ1-2; D ambiguous. The CDR3 is 12 residues long. Trimming pared 5 bases from V and 2 bases from J, leaving 9 bases between. Germline loops: CDR1 GTSNPN, CDR2 SVGIG (reference sequence). CDR3 nucleotide sequence: TGTGCCTGGGACTACCTGAACTATGGCTACACCTTC. Amino acid sequence: CAWDYLNYGYTF.

The chain employs TRBV5-6 and TRBJ1-2, with TRBD1 identical over 7 bases. With 0 bases clipped from V and 13 bases from J, the junction kept 12 bases outside the gene matches. Germline V gene lookup returns CDR1 SGHDT and CDR2 YYEEEE. CDR3 length equals 14 residues. The CDR3 sequence: CASSLERGRLLFTF. The DNA for the CDR3 is TGTGCCAGCAGCTTGGAGAGGGGGCGTTTGTTGTTCACCTTC.

The rearrangement uses TRBV7-9 and TRBJ2-3; D unclear. Trimming left V 4 bases short and J 9 bases short, with 11 bases between. The CDR3 runs 12 residues. Germline V gives CDR1 SEHNR, CDR2 FQNEAQ (reference sequence). DNA of the CDR3: TGTGCCAGCAGCTCGCTGGAGAAAACGCAGTATTTT. Translating it yields CASSSLEKTQYF.

The chain is built from TRBV9 and TRBJ2-7, with a weak D call TRBD1 (6 bases). The V end lost 4 bases, the J end lost 2 bases, and 13 bases lay between the germline ends. CDR3 size: 14 residues. The germline V gene encodes CDR1 SGDLS and CDR2 YYNGEE. CDR3 DNA: TGTGCCAGCAGCTTAGCAGCAGGGGCCTACGAGCAGTACTTC. Its protein is CASSLAAGAYEQYF.

This chain joins TRBV9 and TRBJ2-6; D gene unclear. CDR3 length: 19 amino acids. Trimming stripped 2 bases from V and 3 bases from J, with 21 bases between. The germline V gene encodes CDR1 SGDLS and CDR2 YYNGEE. The CDR3: CASSVPSPTAARGANVLTF. DNA of the CDR3: TGTGCCAGCAGCGTTCCCAGTCCTACCGCCGCCCGTGGGGCCAACGTCCTGACTTTC.

The chain employs TRBV10-3 and TRBJ2-2, with 10 bases lining up with TRBD1. CDR3 length: 18 amino acids. Germline-derived CDR1 and CDR2 are ENHRY and SYGVKD. V shed 7 bases and J 4 bases; nucleotides not matched to a gene: 15. CDR3 sequence (DNA): TGTGCCATCAACCTCGCGGACAGGGGGGCTTGGGGCACCGGGGAGCTGTTTTTT. It specifies CAINLADRGAWGTGELFF.

This sequence joins TRBV7-2 and TRBJ2-2; no clear D. The CDR3 totals 15 residues. Trimming removed 3 bases at V and 0 bases at J, with 8 bases between. CDR1 is SGHTA and CDR2 is FQGNSA in the germline V gene. The CDR3 here is CASSLAYPNTGELFF. CDR3 bases: TGTGCCAGCAGCTTGGCCTACCCGAACACCGGGGAGCTGTTTTTT.

The chain combines TRBV15 with TRBJ2-7; D ambiguous. V lost 1 base, J lost 5 bases, and 9 bases lay in between. Germline V gene data show CDR1 as LNHNV and CDR2 as YYDKDF (reference sequence). There are 13 residues in the CDR3. The CDR3 sequence is CATSRARYHEQYF. DNA for the CDR3: TGTGCCACCAGCAGAGCACGATACCACGAGCAGTACTTC.

The chain employs TRBV30 and TRBJ1-3; no clear D. This CDR3 spans 13 amino acids. Per germline, CDR1 GTSNPN and CDR2 SVGIG (reference sequence). The V gene lost 4 bases and the J gene lost 4 bases, with 11 bases spanning the gap. CDR3 bases: TGTGCCTGGAATCACATTGGGGGAAACACCATATATTTT. This translates into CAWNHIGGNTIYF.